The present TCR beta chain was sequenced within a study of shared clonotypes between healthy human individuals (dated by TCRdb to the early 2020s). In the study overall: A couple of women and a few men aged 18 to 49 years were included in the cohort. Per donor, three plates each were used for CD4 naive and CD4 memory, two for CD8 naive, and one for CD8 memory. To increase sequencing depth and limit assay-specific biases, TCR repertoire library preparation and sequencing were carried out by different laboratories using diverse techniques. To estimate repertoire size and how much clonotype sharing occurs between individuals, the study deeply sequenced the blood TCR repertoires of roughly 5 healthy adults. Each donor's leukapheresis produced roughly between about 0.85 and 10 billion PBMCs.

Donors were healthy HIV-negative adults with no recently reported acute infections or vaccinations. Every donor was a Caucasian adult residing in Nashville, Tennessee, USA. CD4+ T cells were enriched through magnetic negative selection, after which naive cells were positively selected on CD45RA and the remaining negative fraction served as the memory subset. After blood collection by leukapheresis, PBMCs were isolated using Ficoll-Histopaque density gradient centrifugation and then cryopreserved in the vapor phase of liquid nitrogen. Analytical flow cytometry was used to check the purity and quantity of every magnetically sorted T cell population. From each sorted fraction, genomic DNA was isolated and quantified by UV absorbance on a Nanodrop 2000c. The research as a whole found: Across a few donors, about 5% of naive CD4, roughly 3.8% of naive CD8, approximately 2.5% of memory CD4, and approximately 0.4% of memory CD8 clonotypes were shared. Incomplete sequencing was indicated by rarefaction of sorted-subset datasets, despite the large sequencing depth. Compared with non-shared clonotypes, the clonotypes found in all four sorted-subset donors had higher generation probabilities. Estimated clonotype richness was generally larger for naive than for memory subsets. Pairwise subsampling indicated that sequencing depth was expected to affect the degree of clonotype sharing among donors. Sampling was limited to blood, and TCR repertoires in tissue likely differ from TCR repertoires in blood. Because the study included only a small number of donors, the genetic and exposure-history diversity represented was limited.

In the case of this clone: No antigen is known for it. Base-call qualities are not available, and no considerably larger clone is one nucleotide away.

The germline V and J ends show losses of 4 bases and 1 base respectively, and no gene match explains 4 bases of the junction. Its CDR3 holds 16 amino acids, cysteine through phenylalanine. Just CDR3 DNA is preserved here, 48 bases in frame from base 1. Looking up the germline V gene yields CDR1 MGHDK and CDR2 SYGVNS. Using the deep immunoSEQ assay, TCR CDR3 regions were amplified from genomic DNA by multiplex PCR. Extracted genomic DNA from each cell subset was distributed evenly across all wells of several immunoSEQ 96-well plates, and each plate was treated as a replicate. Each replicate PCR for sorted subsets received about 200 ng genomic DNA, equal to about 30,000 T cell genomes. Purified libraries were quantified with a Qubit 3.0 fluorometer, sized on a Bioanalyzer 2100, and re-quantified with the KAPA Library Quantification kit. Each immunoSEQ 96-well plate was sequenced on its own single-read 150-cycle Illumina NextSeq 550 flow cell. The paper's data handling went like this. The immunoSEQ output contained only junctional sequences without quality scores, so filtering could not match that applied to full-length reads. Sequences were annotated with PyIR, a Python wrapper for IgBLAST v1.9, and V/J genes and CDR3 were assigned using IMGT germline references. Reads with weak V/J assignments (E-value above 1e-6), missing CDR3, stop codons, out-of-frame junctions, or ambiguous translated residues were removed. V3J clonotypes were defined as sequences sharing an identical inferred V gene, J gene, and CDR3 amino acid sequence. Percentage overlap between repertoires was calculated by dividing the number of shared unique clonotypes by the size of the smaller repertoire. Repertoire richness was assessed with RTK rarefaction, the Chao1 estimator, and Recon v2.1 estimates of unobserved clonotypes. Generation probabilities for all TCRbeta clonotypes obtained by the gDNA method from a handful of donors were computed using OLGA. Here the immuneACCESS table is served through TCRdb, limited to in-frame sequences with V and J called. Missing clones are a known gap in these copies; in checked studies unresolved V genes cover under half, and the rest lacks a known reason. V and J calls plus clone size are reproduced from that table; the DNA served to infer D and trimming. The sample data list about 700,000 clones, and roughly 70% of these were observed just once. About 1.7% of the sample lies in the top ten.

What was sequenced was memory CD4+ T cells sorted from blood. The cell subset or site label on this specimen signifies: CD45RA-negative fraction. The V and J segments used are TRBV25-1 and TRBJ2-3; the central 11 bases match TRBD2. The TCR originated in a woman aged 25 to 39 in good health. The DNA sequence is as follows: TGTGCCAGCAGTGGGACACTAGCGGGAGGCACAGATACGCAGTATTTT. The translation is CASSGTLAGGTDTQYF.